Shown below are 25 T cell receptor beta chains from a single sample sequenced in a study of immune evolution from preneoplasia to lung adenocarcinoma. TCRdb keeps only in-frame clones here, not all; method: immunoSEQ multiplex PCR. The sample lists around 6,200 clones; approximately 78% were seen once. The sequencing input was FFPE adjacent normal lung tissue. The source is an older donor with lung adenocarcinoma.

The rearrangement joins TRBV7-9 to TRBJ2-5, with 11 bases fitting TRBD2. From germline, CDR1 is SEHNR and CDR2 FQNEAQ (reference sequence). This CDR3 has 17 residues. After removal of 5 bases from V and 1 base from J, the junction contained 9 bases not matched to a gene. CDR3 region: CASSTIAGGLFQETQYF. The DNA for the CDR3 is TGTGCCAGCAGCACAATAGCGGGAGGGCTTTTCCAAGAGACCCAGTACTTC.

Only one count was recorded for this clone. The V gene is TRBV11-2, the J gene TRBJ2-1, with TRBD2 matching 15 bases. Losses at the gene ends were 6 bases for V and 9 bases for J; bases not matched to a gene: 9. CDR1 SGHAT and CDR2 FQNNGV come from the germline V gene. This CDR3 has 16 amino acids. CDR3 nucleotides: TGTGCCAGCAGGGAGCCGGGACTAGCGGGAGGAGGTGAGCAGTTCTTC. Translating gives CASREPGLAGGGEQFF. The full variable domain, with the rest looked up from reference TRBV11-2 and TRBJ2-1, is EAGVAQSPRYKIIEKRQSVAFWCNPISGHATLYWYQQILGQGPKLLIQFQNNGVVDDSQLPKDRFSAERLKGVDSTLKIQPAKLEDSAVYLCASREPGLAGGGEQFFGPGTRLTVL.

DNA for the CDR3: TGTGCCAGCAGCGTCAGTAACCTGAACACTGAAGCTTTCTTT. Translating gives CASSVSNLNTEAFF. The chain couples TRBV7-9 to TRBJ1-1, with D hard to call. CDR1 is SEHNR and CDR2 is FQNEAQ in the germline V gene (reference sequence). Trimming left V 5 bases short and J 0 bases short, with 10 bases between. The CDR3 runs to 14 residues.

The gene calls are TRBV13 and TRBJ1-5; a possible D gene is TRBD1 (6 bases). The CDR3 covers 19 residues. The V gene's germline CDR1 is PRHDT and CDR2 FYEKMQ (reference sequence). Deletions cut 4 bases from V and 1 base from J, with 23 bases between. The CDR3 loop reads CASSSPPFRHRDSNQPQHF. The DNA of the CDR3 is TGTGCCAGCAGCTCACCACCGTTCCGGCACAGGGACAGCAATCAGCCCCAGCATTTT.

This clone has only one observation. The chain is built from TRBV7-9 and TRBJ1-5; D perhaps matches TRBD1 (6 bases). The CDR3 totals 14 residues. CDR1 and CDR2 from the germline V gene are SEHNR and FQNEAQ (reference sequence). Trimming shortened V by 5 bases and J by 5 bases, and 13 bases separated the two germline ends. CDR3 DNA: TGTGCCAGCAGCCTAACAGGGCAAGATCAGCCCCAGCATTTT. This sequence encodes CASSLTGQDQPQHF.

The chain couples TRBV9 to TRBJ2-1, with a possible D match to TRBD2 (5 bases). The CDR3 covers 12 residues. V lost 4 bases, J lost 11 bases, and 13 bases lay in between. The germline CDR1 and CDR2 sequences are SGDLS and YYNGEE. For the CDR3, the DNA is TGTGCCAGCAGCACCCCCCCGGGAAAGCAGTTCTTC. This gives the protein CASSTPPGKQFF.

The chain employs TRBV6-5 and TRBJ1-2, with 7 positions matching TRBD1. CDR1 is MNHEY, CDR2 SVGAGI, per germline. This CDR3 comprises 14 residues. V dropped 7 bases and J dropped 3; count of bases not matched to a gene: 8. CDR3 residues: CASMSWDSDYGYTF. The CDR3, as DNA: TGTGCCAGCATGTCTTGGGACAGCGACTATGGCTACACCTTC.

This clone was observed a single time. The chain carries TRBV10-3 and TRBJ1-2, with D possibly matching TRBD1 (6 bases). This CDR3 spans 14 amino acids. V lost 8 bases, J lost 2 bases, and 15 bases lay in between. Germline V gene data show CDR1 as ENHRY and CDR2 as SYGVKD. The CDR3 coding sequence is TGTGCCATCGCCCCCGGGGGGCGGAACTATGGCTACACCTTC. Amino acids: CAIAPGGRNYGYTF.

The rearrangement uses TRBV6-5 and TRBJ2-7; D might be TRBD2 (6 bases). The CDR3 has 15 residues. V gave up 5 bases and J gave up 2 bases, with 16 bases separating them. Germline assignment: CDR1 MNHEY and CDR2 SVGAGI. CDR3 in DNA: TGTGCCAGCAGTCCCCAGGCTAGCGCTCCCTACGAGCAGTACTTC. Its translation is CASSPQASAPYEQYF.

The chain couples TRBV11-2 to TRBJ2-7; 14 nucleotides agree with TRBD2. The CDR3 is 17 residues long. CDR1 SGHAT and CDR2 FQNNGV come from the germline V gene. V lost 5 bases and J lost 5; bases outside the gene matches: 11. The CDR3 sequence is CASSPPPGTSGSHEQYF. As DNA, the CDR3 is TGTGCCAGCAGCCCCCCTCCCGGGACTAGCGGGAGCCACGAGCAGTACTTC.

This chain uses TRBV10-2 with TRBJ2-7, with D possibly being TRBD2 (5 bases). Germline V gene data show CDR1 as WSHSY and CDR2 as SAAADI. The V end was cut by 3 bases, the J end by 2 bases, with 11 bases between. The CDR3 loop spans 14 amino acids. The CDR3 sequence is CASSESTNPYEQYF. DNA for the CDR3: TGCGCCAGCAGTGAATCGACTAATCCCTACGAGCAGTACTTC.

This clone was recorded a few times. V usage is TRBV15 and J usage is TRBJ2-1; D is perhaps TRBD2 (5 bases). Germline CDR1 and CDR2: LNHNV and YYDKDF (reference sequence). Trimming pared 0 bases from V and 0 bases from J, leaving 9 bases between. This CDR3 has 16 residues. CDR3: CATSRDPSGSYNEQFF. DNA for the CDR3: TGTGCCACCAGCAGAGATCCCAGCGGCTCCTACAATGAGCAGTTCTTC.

The J gene is TRBJ1-1, the V gene TRBV5-6; no clear D gene. The CDR3 totals 15 residues. Germline-derived CDR1 and CDR2 are SGHDT and YYEEEE. Trimming left V 2 bases short and J 1 base short, with 12 bases between. This CDR3 is CASSLWEKGNTEAFF. The CDR3 nucleotides are TGTGCCAGCAGCTTATGGGAAAAGGGGAACACTGAAGCTTTCTTT.

V usage is TRBV6-5 and J usage is TRBJ2-7, with 7 nucleotides matching TRBD1. V shed 5 bases and J 3 bases; nucleotides not matched to a gene: 10. This CDR3 is 15 amino acids long. The germline V gene encodes CDR1 MNHEY and CDR2 SVGAGI. This CDR3 is CASSRTTGVGYEQYF. The CDR3 nucleotides are TGTGCCAGCAGTAGGACAACAGGGGTAGGCTACGAGCAGTACTTC.

The CDR3 here is CASSLFFNEQFF. DNA for the CDR3: TGCGCCAGCAGCTTGTTTTTCAATGAGCAGTTCTTC. V usage is TRBV5-1 and J usage is TRBJ2-1, with no clear D. The CDR3 sequence is 12 residues long. Germline V gene data show CDR1 as SGHRS and CDR2 as YFSETQ. Trimming took 1 base from V and 6 from J, leaving 5 bases between them.

About this clone: The junction departs from germline at one end; a sequencing error may be responsible. This chain uses TRBV7-8 with TRBJ2-1; D not resolved. The germline CDR1 and CDR2 sequences are SGHVS and FQNEAQ. The CDR3 is 15 amino acids. As DNA, the CDR3 is TGTGCCAACAGCTTAGGAGTACTTGCCTACAATGAGCAGTTCTTC. Translation: CANSLGVLAYNEQFF.

V is TRBV27 and J is TRBJ2-2; TRBD1 or TRBD2 may be the D gene (5 bases each). V was clipped by 5 bases and J by 4 bases, with 14 bases between them. This CDR3 comprises 15 residues. Germline values: CDR1 MNHEY, CDR2 SMNVEV (reference sequence). Written as DNA, the CDR3 is TGTGCCAGCAGTGCCATGGGGGTTATCACCGGGGAGCTGTTTTTT. Translation: CASSAMGVITGELFF.

This chain joins TRBV6-4 and TRBJ2-3, with unresolved D. Per the germline V gene, CDR1 is MRHNA and CDR2 is SNTAGT. The CDR3 sequence is 14 residues long. V gave up 3 bases and J gave up 2 bases, with 9 bases separating them. CDR3 residues: CASSEKEDTDTQYF. CDR3 DNA: TGTGCCAGCAGTGAGAAGGAAGACACAGATACGCAGTATTTT.

V is TRBV4-2 and J is TRBJ1-2; 7 positions agree with TRBD1. CDR1 is LGHNA, CDR2 YNFKEQ, per germline. There are 15 residues in the CDR3. J gave up 6 bases and V 2 bases, and 9 bases lay outside the gene matches. The CDR3 sequence: CASSQPGQGENGYTF. CDR3 bases: TGTGCCAGCAGCCAACCTGGCCAGGGGGAGAATGGCTACACCTTC.

The chain recombines TRBV7-2 with TRBJ2-7; 9 bases line up with TRBD1. The ends lost 5 bases at V and 4 bases at J; junction bases unmatched: 6. The V gene's germline CDR1 is SGHTA and CDR2 FQGNSA. This CDR3 is built from 14 residues. The CDR3 nucleotides read TGTGCCAGCAGCATCGGACAGGGGACGTACGAGCAGTACTTC. This sequence encodes CASSIGQGTYEQYF.

The chain recombines TRBV6-1 with TRBJ2-7, with D perhaps TRBD1 (6 bases). V shed 4 bases and J shed 1 base, with 11 bases lying between them. Germline CDR1 MNHNS, CDR2 SASEGT. The CDR3 contains 14 residues. The CDR3 sequence is CASSALTGSYEQYF. DNA for the CDR3: TGTGCCAGCAGTGCTTTGACAGGATCCTACGAGCAGTACTTC.

This clone has a handful of counts. Here the CDR3 DNA reads TGCGCCAGCAGCATCGAACCCGGGACAGCGGGCGAGCAGTACTTC. The encoded protein is CASSIEPGTAGEQYF. The chain combines TRBV5-1 with TRBJ2-7; D is possibly TRBD1 (7 bases). V shed 4 bases and J shed 6 bases, with 20 bases lying between them. Germline values: CDR1 SGHRS, CDR2 YFSETQ. The CDR3 length is 15 residues. Based on the CDR3 plus reference TRBV5-1 and TRBJ2-7, the full variable domain is KAGVTQTPRYLIKTRGQQVTLSCSPISGHRSVSWYQQTPGQGLQFLFEYFSETQRNKGNFPGRFSGRQFSNSRSEMNVSTLELGDSALYLCASSIEPGTAGEQYFGPGTRLTVT.

The chain combines TRBV5-6 with TRBJ2-2, with D maybe TRBD2 (5 bases). The ends were cut back, 0 bases at V and 6 bases at J, with 9 bases in the middle. The CDR3 totals 14 residues. Per the germline V gene, CDR1 is SGHDT and CDR2 is YYEEEE. The CDR3 region is CASSLDTRSGELFF. The CDR3 DNA reads TGTGCCAGCAGCTTGGATACTAGGTCCGGGGAGCTGTTTTTT.

This clone was seen only once. This chain uses TRBV20-1 with TRBJ2-3; 7 positions match TRBD1. The CDR3 is made up of 11 amino acids. The germline V gene encodes CDR1 DFQATT and CDR2 SNEGSKA (reference sequence). The J segment lost 10 bases and the V segment lost 0 bases, leaving 1 base of the junction unmatched. The CDR3 here is CSARDGTAQYF. The CDR3 region has the DNA TGCAGTGCTAGAGATGGGACAGCGCAGTATTTT.

Only a few counts were recorded for this clone. The V gene is TRBV2, the J gene TRBJ2-3, with D unresolved. Germline V gives CDR1 SNHLY, CDR2 FYNNEI. The CDR3 covers 15 residues. V gave up 4 bases and J gave up 0 bases, with 11 bases separating them. The CDR3 loop reads CASSGGGASTDTQYF. The DNA for the CDR3 is TGTGCCAGCAGTGGCGGCGGCGCTAGCACAGATACGCAGTATTTT.